This TCR beta chain was documented in a study of cytomegalovirus exposure and HLA in healthy donors. Study-wide findings and caveats: Information on immune exposure was restricted to one variable (CMV serostatus). Most sequenced TCRs were rare (though some public TCRs occurred in many donors).

Only one count was recorded for this clone. Its target is unknown. This CDR3 comprises 15 residues. Germline CDR1 and CDR2: MDHEN and SYDVKM. Primers: 60 Vbeta forward and 13 Jbeta reverse. Produced via immunoSEQ multiplex PCR; TCRdb's table is partial and in-frame only. The sample carries 110,000 to 150,000 clones, about 84% recorded once. The sequenced sample was PBMCs. The rearrangement uses TRBV28 and TRBJ2-5, with D possibly matching TRBD2 (6 bases). The closer fit of TRBJ2-7 to the DNA end suggests the J call may be wrong. The sequence came from a male donor in good health and CMV-seronegative. The CDR3 loop is CASRLMGQGLYEQYF. CDR3 nucleotide sequence: TGTGCCAGCAGGCTAATGGGGCAGGGACTCTACGAGCAGTACTTC.